This TCR beta chain was found in a study of cytomegalovirus exposure and HLA in healthy donors. Trimming removed 11 bases from V and 0 bases from J, with 11 bases in between. CDR1 and CDR2 (germline): SEHNR, FQNEAQ (reference sequence). There are 13 residues in the CDR3. 13 Jbeta primers and 60 Vbeta primers were used for the PCR. Repertoires were generated with immunoSEQ multiplex PCR, while TCRdb's copy carries only in-frame clones and drops some. The table has 90,000 to 110,000 clones, roughly 80% seen once. This clonotype was obtained from a man under 40 in good health and CMV-seropositive. The chain links TRBV7-9 to TRBJ1-3; D gene unclear. Sequenced material: PBMCs. For the CDR3, the DNA is TGTGCCGTCCCGGTCTTCTCTGGAAACACCATATATTTT. It specifies CAVPVFSGNTIYF.